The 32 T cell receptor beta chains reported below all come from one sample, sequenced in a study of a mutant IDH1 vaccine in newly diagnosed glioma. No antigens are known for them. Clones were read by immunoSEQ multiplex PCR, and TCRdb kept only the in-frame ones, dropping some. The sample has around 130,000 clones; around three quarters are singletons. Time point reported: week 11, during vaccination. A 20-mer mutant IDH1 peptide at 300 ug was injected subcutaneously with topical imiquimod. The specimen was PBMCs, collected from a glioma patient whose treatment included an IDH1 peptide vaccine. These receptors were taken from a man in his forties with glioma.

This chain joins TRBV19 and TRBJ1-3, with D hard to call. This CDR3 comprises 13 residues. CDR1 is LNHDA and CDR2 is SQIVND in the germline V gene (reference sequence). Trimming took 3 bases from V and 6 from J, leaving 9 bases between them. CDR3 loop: CASSMVWENTIYF. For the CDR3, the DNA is TGTGCCAGTAGTATGGTGTGGGAAAACACCATATATTTT.

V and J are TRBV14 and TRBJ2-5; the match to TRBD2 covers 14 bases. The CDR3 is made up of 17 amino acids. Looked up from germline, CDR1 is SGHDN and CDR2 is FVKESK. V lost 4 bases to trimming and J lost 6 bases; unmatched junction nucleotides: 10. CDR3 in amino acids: CASSLLGTSGRGKTQYF. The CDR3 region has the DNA TGTGCCAGCAGCCTCCTAGGGACTAGCGGGAGAGGGAAGACCCAGTACTTC.

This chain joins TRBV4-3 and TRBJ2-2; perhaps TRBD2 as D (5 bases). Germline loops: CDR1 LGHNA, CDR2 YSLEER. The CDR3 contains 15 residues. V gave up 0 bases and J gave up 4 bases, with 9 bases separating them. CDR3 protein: CASSQEGGRTGELFF. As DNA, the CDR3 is TGCGCCAGCAGCCAAGAGGGCGGGCGCACCGGGGAGCTGTTTTTT.

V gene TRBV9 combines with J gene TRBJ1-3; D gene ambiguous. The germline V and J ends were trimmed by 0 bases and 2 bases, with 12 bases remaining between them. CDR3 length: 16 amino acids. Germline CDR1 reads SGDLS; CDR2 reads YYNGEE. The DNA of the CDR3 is TGTGCCAGCAGCGTAGAGGGCGGCCGAACTGGAAACACCATATATTTT. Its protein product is CASSVEGGRTGNTIYF.

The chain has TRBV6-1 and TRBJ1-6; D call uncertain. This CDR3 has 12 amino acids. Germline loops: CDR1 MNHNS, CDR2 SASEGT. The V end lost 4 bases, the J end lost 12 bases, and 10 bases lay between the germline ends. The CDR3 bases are TGTGCCAGCAGTGTTAAGGGAAAACCCCTCCACTTT. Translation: CASSVKGKPLHF.

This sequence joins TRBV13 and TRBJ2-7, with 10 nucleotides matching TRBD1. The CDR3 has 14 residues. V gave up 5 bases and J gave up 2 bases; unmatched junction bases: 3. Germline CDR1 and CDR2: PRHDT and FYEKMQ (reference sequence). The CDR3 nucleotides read TGTGCCAGCAGCCCAGGACAGGGGGCCTACGAGCAGTACTTC. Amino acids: CASSPGQGAYEQYF.

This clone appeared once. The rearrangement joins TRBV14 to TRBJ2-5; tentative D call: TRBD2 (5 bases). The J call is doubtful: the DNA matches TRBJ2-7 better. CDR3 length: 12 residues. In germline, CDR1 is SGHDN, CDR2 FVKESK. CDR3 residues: CASSQVGVEQYF. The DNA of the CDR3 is TGTGCCAGCAGCCAAGTCGGGGTCGAGCAGTACTTC.

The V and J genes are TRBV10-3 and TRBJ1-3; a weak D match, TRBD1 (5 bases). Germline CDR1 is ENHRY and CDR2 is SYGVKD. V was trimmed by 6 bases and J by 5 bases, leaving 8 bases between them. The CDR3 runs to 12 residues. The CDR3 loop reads CAISLDRNTIYF. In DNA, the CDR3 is TGTGCCATCAGCCTGGACAGAAACACCATATATTTT.

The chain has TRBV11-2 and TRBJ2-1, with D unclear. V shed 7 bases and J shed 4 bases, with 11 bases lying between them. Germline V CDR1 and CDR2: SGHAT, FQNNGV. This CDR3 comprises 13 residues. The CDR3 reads CASNFHTYNEQFF. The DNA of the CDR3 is TGTGCCAGCAACTTTCACACTTACAATGAGCAGTTCTTC.

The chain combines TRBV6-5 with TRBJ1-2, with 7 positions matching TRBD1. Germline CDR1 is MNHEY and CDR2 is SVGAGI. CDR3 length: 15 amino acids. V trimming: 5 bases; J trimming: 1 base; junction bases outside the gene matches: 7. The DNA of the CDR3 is TGTGCCAGCAGTCCACGAGGACAGGTTAACTATGGCTACACCTTC. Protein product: CASSPRGQVNYGYTF.

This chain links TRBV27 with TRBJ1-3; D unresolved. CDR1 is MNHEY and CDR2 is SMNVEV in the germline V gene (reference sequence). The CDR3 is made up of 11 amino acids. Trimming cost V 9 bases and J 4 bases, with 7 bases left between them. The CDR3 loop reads CASQQGNTIYF. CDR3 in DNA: TGTGCCAGTCAGCAGGGAAACACCATATATTTT.

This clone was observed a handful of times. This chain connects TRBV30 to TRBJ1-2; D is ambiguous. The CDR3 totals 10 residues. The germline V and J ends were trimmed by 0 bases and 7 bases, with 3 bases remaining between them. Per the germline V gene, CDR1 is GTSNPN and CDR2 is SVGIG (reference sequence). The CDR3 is CAWSVGGYTF. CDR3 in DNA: TGTGCCTGGAGTGTTGGTGGCTACACCTTC.

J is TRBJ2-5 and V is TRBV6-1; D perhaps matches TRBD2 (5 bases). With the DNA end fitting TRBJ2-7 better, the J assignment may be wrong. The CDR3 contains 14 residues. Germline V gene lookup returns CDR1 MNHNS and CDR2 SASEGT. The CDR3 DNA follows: TGTGCCAGCAGTGAACAGTGGGAGAGCTACGAGCAGTACTTC. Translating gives CASSEQWESYEQYF.

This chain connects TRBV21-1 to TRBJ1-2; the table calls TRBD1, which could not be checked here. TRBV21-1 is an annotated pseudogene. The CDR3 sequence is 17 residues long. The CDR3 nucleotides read TGTGCCAGCAGCAAACGTCCCGGGACAGGTGACGACTATGGCTACACCTTC. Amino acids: CASSKRPGTGDDYGYTF.

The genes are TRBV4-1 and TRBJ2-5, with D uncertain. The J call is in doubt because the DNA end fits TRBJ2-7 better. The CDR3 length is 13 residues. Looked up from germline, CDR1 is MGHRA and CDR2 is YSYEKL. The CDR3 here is CASSQEGTYEQYF. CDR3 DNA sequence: TGCGCCAGCAGCCAAGAAGGTACCTACGAGCAGTACTTC.

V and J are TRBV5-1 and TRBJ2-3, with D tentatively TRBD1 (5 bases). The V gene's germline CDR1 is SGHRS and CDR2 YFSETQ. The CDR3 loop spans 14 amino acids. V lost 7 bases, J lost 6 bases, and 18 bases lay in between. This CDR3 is CASGVGAPRDTQYF. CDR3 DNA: TGCGCCAGCGGGGTAGGGGCCCCTCGGGATACGCAGTATTTT. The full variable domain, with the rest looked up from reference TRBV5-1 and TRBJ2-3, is KAGVTQTPRYLIKTRGQQVTLSCSPISGHRSVSWYQQTPGQGLQFLFEYFSETQRNKGNFPGRFSGRQFSNSRSEMNVSTLELGDSALYLCASGVGAPRDTQYFGPGTRLTVL.

The CDR3 sequence: CATSRGTSGRAGNEQFF. CDR3 coding DNA: TGTGCCACCAGCAGGGGGACTAGCGGGAGGGCGGGAAATGAGCAGTTCTTC. The chain combines TRBV15 with TRBJ2-1; TRBD2 aligns across 16 bases. Looked up from germline, CDR1 is LNHNV and CDR2 is YYDKDF (reference sequence). This CDR3 spans 17 amino acids. The V and J ends lost 3 bases and 7 bases, in that order; junction bases with no gene match: 6.

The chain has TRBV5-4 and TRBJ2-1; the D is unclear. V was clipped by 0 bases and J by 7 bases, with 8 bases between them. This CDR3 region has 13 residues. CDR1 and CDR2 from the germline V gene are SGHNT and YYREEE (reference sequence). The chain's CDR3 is CASSLEPGNEQFF. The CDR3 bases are TGTGCCAGCAGCTTGGAACCTGGTAATGAGCAGTTCTTC.

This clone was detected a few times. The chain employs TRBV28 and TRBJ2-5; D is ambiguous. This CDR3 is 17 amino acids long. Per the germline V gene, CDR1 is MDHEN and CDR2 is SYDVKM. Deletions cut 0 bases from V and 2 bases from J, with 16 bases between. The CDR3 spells CASSLWSRTKAQETQYF. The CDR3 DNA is TGTGCCAGCAGTTTATGGAGCAGGACCAAAGCTCAAGAGACCCAGTACTTC. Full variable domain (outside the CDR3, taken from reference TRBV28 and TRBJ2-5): DVKVTQSSRYLVKRTGEKVFLECVQDMDHENMFWYRQDPGLGLRLIYFSYDVKMKEKGDIPEGYSVSREKKERFSLILESASTNQTSMYLCASSLWSRTKAQETQYFGPGTRLLVL.

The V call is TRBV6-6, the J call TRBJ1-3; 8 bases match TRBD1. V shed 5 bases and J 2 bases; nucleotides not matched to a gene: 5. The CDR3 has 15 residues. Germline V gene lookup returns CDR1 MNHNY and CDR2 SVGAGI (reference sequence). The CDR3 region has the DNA TGTGCCAGCAGTGGAGGGACAGGCGCTGGAAACACCATATATTTT. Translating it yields CASSGGTGAGNTIYF.

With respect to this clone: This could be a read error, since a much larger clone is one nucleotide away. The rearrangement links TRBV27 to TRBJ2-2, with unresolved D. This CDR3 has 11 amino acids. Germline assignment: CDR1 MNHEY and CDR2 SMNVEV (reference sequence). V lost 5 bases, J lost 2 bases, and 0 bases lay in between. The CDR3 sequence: CASSNTGELFF. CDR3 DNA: TGTGCCAGCAGTAACACCGGGGAGCTGTTTTTT.

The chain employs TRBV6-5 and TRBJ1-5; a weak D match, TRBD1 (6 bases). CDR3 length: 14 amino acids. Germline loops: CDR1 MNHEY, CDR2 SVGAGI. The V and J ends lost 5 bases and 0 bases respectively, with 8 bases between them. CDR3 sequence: CASSRTASNQPQHF. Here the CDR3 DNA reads TGTGCCAGCAGTAGGACAGCTAGCAATCAGCCCCAGCATTTT.

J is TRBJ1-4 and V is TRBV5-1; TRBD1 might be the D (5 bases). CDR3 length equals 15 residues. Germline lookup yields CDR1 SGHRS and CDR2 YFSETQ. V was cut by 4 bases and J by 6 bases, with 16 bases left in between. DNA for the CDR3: TGCGCCAGCAGCCCCGAAGGGGTACGGGATGAAAAACTGTTTTTT. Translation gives CASSPEGVRDEKLFF.

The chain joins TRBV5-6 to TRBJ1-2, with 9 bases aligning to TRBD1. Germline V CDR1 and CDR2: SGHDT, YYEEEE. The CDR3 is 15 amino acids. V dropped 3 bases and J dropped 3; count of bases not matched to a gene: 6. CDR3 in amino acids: CASSSTRDRDYGYTF. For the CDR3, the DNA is TGTGCCAGCAGCTCGACCCGGGACAGGGACTATGGCTACACCTTC. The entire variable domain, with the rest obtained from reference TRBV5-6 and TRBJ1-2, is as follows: DAGVTQSPTHLIKTRGQQVTLRCSPKSGHDTVSWYQQALGQGPQFIFQYYEEEERQRGNFPDRFSGHQFPNYSSELNVNALLLGDSALYLCASSSTRDRDYGYTFGSGTRLTVV.

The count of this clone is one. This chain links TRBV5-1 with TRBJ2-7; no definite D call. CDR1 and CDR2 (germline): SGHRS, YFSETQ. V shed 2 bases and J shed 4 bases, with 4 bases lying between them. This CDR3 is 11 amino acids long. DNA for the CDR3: TGCGCCAGCAGCTTTGAATACGAGCAGTACTTC. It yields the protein CASSFEYEQYF. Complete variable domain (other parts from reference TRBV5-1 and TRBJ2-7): KAGVTQTPRYLIKTRGQQVTLSCSPISGHRSVSWYQQTPGQGLQFLFEYFSETQRNKGNFPGRFSGRQFSNSRSEMNVSTLELGDSALYLCASSFEYEQYFGPGTRLTVT.

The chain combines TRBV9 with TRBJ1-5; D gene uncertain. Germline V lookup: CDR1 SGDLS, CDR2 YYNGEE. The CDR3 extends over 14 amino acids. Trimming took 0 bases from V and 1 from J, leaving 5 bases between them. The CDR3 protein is CASSVEGSNQPQHF. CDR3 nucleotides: TGTGCCAGCAGCGTAGAAGGGAGCAATCAGCCCCAGCATTTT. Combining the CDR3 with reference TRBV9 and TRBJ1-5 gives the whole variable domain DSGVTQTPKHLITATGQRVTLRCSPRSGDLSVYWYQQSLDQGLQFLIQYYNGEERAKGNILERFSAQQFPDLHSELNLSSLELGDSALYFCASSVEGSNQPQHFGDGTRLSIL.

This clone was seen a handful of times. The DNA for the CDR3 is TGTGCCAGCAGTGAATACATTGGAAGGGCTTTCTTT. It yields the protein CASSEYIGRAFF. The V call is TRBV6-1, the J call TRBJ1-1; D not resolved. The CDR3 contains 12 residues. V gave up 2 bases and J gave up 11 bases, with 12 bases separating them. Germline V gene sequence: CDR1 MNHNS, CDR2 SASEGT.

The CDR3 nucleotides read TGTGCCAGTAGTATTCATGCAGGCCTTTACGTCGGGGAGCTGTTTTTT. Its protein product is CASSIHAGLYVGELFF. The chain combines TRBV19 with TRBJ2-2; D call uncertain. The CDR3 consists of 16 residues. V dropped 3 bases and J dropped 7 bases, with 18 bases sitting between them. Germline V gene lookup returns CDR1 LNHDA and CDR2 SQIVND (reference sequence).

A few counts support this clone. The CDR3: CASSDGGIVYGYTF. CDR3 in DNA: TGTGCCAGCAGTGATGGGGGAATCGTCTATGGCTACACCTTC. V is TRBV25-1 and J is TRBJ1-2; possibly TRBD1 for D (5 bases). Trimming took off 3 bases at V and 4 bases at J, with 12 bases between the two ends. Germline values: CDR1 MGHDK, CDR2 SYGVNS. The CDR3 is 14 residues long.

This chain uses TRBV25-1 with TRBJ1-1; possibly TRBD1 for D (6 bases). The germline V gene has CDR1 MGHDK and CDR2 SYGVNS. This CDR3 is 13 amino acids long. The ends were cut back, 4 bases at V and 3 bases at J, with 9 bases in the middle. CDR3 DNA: TGTGCCAGCAGTGGAACAGGGTACACTGAAGCTTTCTTT. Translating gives CASSGTGYTEAFF.

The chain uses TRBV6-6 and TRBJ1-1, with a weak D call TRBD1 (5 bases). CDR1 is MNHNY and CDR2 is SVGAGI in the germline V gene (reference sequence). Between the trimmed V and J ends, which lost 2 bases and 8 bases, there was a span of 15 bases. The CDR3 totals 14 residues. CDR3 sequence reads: CASSYGGPPGEAFF. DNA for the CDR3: TGTGCCAGCAGTTACGGGGGACCGCCAGGGGAAGCTTTCTTT.

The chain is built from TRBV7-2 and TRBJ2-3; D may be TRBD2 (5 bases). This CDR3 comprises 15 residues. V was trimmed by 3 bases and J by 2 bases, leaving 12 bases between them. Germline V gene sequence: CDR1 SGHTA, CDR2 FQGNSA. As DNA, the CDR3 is TGTGCCAGCAGCTTCCGGCGAGGGAACACAGATACGCAGTATTTT. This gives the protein CASSFRRGNTDTQYF.